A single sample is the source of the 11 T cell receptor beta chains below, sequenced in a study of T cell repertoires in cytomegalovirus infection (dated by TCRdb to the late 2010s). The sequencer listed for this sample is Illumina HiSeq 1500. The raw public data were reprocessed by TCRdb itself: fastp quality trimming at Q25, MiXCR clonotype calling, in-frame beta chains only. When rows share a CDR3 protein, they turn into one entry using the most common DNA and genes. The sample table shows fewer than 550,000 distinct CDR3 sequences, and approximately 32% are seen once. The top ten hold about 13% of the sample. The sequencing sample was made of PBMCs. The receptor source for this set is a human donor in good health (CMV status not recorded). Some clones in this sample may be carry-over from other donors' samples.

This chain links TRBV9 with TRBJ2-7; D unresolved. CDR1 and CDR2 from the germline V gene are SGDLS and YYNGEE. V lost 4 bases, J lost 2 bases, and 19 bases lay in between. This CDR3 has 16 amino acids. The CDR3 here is CASSFWTQDTTYEQYF. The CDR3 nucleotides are TGTGCCAGCAGCTTCTGGACCCAAGATACGACCTACGAGCAGTACTTC. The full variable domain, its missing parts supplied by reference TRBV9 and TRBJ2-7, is DSGVTQTPKHLITATGQRVTLRCSPRSGDLSVYWYQQSLDQGLQFLIQYYNGEERAKGNILERFSAQQFPDLHSELNLSSLELGDSALYFCASSFWTQDTTYEQYFGPGTRLTVT.

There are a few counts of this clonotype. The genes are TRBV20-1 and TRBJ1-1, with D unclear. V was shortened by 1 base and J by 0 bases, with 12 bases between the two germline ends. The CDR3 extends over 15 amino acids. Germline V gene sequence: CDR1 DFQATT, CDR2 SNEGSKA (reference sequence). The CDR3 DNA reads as TGCAGTGCTAGAGGGTCAAGTATCTTGAACACTGAAGCTTTCTTT. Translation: CSARGSSILNTEAFF.

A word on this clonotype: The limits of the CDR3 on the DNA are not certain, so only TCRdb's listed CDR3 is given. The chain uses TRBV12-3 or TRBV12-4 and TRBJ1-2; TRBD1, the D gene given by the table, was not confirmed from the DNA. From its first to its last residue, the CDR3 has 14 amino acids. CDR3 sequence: CASILDRGLYGYTF.

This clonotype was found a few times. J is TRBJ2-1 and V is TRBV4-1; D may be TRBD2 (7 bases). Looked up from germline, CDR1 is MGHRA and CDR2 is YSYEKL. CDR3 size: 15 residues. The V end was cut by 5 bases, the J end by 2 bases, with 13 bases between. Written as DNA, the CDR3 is TGCGCCAGCAGCTCGGGCGGGGGCGCCTACAATGAGCAGTTCTTC. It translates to CASSSGGGAYNEQFF.

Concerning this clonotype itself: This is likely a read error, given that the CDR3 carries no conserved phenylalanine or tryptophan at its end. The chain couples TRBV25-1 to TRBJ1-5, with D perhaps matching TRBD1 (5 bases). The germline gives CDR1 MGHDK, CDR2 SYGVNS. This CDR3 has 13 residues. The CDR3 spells CARSGIDSGPQHC. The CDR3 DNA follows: TGTGCCAGAAGTGGGATCGACAGCGGGCCCCAGCATTGT.

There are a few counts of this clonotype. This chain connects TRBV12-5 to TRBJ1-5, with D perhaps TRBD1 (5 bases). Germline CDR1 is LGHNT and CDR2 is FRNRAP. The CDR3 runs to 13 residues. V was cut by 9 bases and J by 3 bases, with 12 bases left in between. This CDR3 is CARMTDFNQPQHF. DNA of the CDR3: TGTGCTAGGATGACAGATTTCAATCAGCCCCAGCATTTT. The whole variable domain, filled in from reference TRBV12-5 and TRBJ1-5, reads DARVTQTPRHKVTEMGQEVTMRCQPILGHNTVFWYRQTMMQGLELLAYFRNRAPLDDSGMPKDRFSAEMPDATLATLKIQPSEPRDSAVYFCARMTDFNQPQHFGDGTRLSIL.

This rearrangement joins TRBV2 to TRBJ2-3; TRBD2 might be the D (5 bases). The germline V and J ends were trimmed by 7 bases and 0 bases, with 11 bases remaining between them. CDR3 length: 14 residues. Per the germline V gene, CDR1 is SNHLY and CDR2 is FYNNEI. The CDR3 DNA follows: TGTGCCAGCAACGAGCGGTGTAGCACAGATACGCAGTATTTT. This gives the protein CASNERCSTDTQYF.

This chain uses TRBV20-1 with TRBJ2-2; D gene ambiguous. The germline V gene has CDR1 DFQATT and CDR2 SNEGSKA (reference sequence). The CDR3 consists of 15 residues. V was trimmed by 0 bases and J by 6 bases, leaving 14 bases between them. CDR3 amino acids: CSARDSEVGAGELFF. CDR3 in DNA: TGCAGTGCTAGAGATTCTGAGGTTGGAGCCGGGGAGCTGTTTTTT.

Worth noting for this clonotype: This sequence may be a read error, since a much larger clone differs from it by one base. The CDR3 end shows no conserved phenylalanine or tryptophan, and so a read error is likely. The CDR3 region has the DNA TGTGCCAGCAGTTGGGCGCAGGGAGGAAATCAGCCCCAGCATTCT. Its translation: CASSWAQGGNQPQHS. V is TRBV12-3 or TRBV12-4 and J is TRBJ1-5; the D gene is possibly TRBD1 (5 bases). The CDR3 sequence is 15 residues long. Trimming cost V 4 bases and J 4 bases, with 14 bases left between them.

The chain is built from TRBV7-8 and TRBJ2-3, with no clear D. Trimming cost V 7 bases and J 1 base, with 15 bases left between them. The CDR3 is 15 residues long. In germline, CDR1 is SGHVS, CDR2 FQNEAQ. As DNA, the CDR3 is TGTGCCAGCAATTACGGGCAGAGACGCACAGATACGCAGTATTTT. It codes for CASNYGQRRTDTQYF.

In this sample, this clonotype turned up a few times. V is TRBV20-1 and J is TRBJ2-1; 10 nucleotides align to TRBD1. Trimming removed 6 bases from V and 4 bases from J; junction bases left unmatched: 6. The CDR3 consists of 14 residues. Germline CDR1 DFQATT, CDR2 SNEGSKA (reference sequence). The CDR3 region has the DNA TGCAGTGCCGCCGGGACAGGGGTTTACAATGAGCAGTTCTTC. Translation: CSAAGTGVYNEQFF.